This TCR beta chain is from a study of T-cell reconstitution after alpha-beta-depleted transplantation in children. Per the germline V gene, CDR1 is MNHEY and CDR2 is SVGAGI. This CDR3 comprises 13 residues. V lost 2 bases to trimming and J lost 8 bases; unmatched junction nucleotides: 5. Preparation of the TCRbeta library involved a method that used unique molecular identifiers. TCRdb processed the PCR reads anew with MiXCR; each CDR3 protein has one entry. The table has fewer than 130,000 distinct CDR3 sequences, about 9.4% seen once. This clonotype was recorded at least ten times. The receptor was isolated from a human donor who donated a stem cell graft to a child with acute lymphoblastic leukemia. The J gene is TRBJ1-1, the V gene TRBV6-5; the match to TRBD1 covers 7 bases. The source material was PBMCs from the stem cell graft donor, sampled from the stem cell graft. The CDR3 spells CASSYQTTGEAFF. For the CDR3, the DNA is TGTGCCAGCAGTTACCAGACGACAGGGGAAGCTTTCTTT.